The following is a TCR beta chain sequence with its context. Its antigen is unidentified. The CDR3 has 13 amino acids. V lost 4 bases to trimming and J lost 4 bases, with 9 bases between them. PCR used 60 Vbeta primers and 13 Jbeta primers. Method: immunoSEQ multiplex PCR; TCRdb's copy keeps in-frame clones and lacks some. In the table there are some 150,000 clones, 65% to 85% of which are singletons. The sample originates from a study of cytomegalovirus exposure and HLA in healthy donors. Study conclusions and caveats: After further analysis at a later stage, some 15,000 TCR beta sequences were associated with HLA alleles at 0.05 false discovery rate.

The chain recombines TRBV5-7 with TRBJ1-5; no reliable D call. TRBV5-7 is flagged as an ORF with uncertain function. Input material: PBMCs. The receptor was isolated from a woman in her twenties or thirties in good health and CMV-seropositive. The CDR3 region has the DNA TGTGCCAGCAGCCCTACAGTAAATCAGCCCCAGCATTTT. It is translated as CASSPTVNQPQHF.